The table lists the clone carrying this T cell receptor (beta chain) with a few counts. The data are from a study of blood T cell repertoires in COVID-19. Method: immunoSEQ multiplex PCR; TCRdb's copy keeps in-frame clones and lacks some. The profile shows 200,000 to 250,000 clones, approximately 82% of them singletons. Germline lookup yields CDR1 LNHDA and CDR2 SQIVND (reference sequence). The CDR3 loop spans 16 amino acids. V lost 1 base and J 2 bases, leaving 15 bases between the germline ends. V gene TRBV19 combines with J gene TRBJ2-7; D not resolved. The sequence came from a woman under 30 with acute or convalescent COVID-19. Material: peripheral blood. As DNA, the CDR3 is TGTGCCAGTAGTATAGCAGGAAGCCCCCCAACCTACGAGCAGTACTTC. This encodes CASSIAGSPPTYEQYF.